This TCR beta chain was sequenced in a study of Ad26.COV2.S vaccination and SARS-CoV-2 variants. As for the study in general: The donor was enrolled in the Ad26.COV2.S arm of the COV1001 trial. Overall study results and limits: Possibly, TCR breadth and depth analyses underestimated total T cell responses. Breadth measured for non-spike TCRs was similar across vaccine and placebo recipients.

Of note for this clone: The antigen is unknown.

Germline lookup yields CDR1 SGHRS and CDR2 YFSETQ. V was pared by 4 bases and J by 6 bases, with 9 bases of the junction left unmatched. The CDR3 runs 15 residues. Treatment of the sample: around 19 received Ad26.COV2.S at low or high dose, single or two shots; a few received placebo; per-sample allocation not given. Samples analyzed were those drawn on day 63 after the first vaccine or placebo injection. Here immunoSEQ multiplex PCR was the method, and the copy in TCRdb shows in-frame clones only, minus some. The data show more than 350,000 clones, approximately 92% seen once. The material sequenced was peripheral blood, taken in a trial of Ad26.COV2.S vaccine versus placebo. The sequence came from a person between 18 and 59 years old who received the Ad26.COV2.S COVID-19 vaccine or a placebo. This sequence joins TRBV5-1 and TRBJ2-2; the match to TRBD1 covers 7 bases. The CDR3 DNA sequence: TGCGCCAGCAGCCAGGGGGATTGGCCCTCCGGGGAGCTGTTTTTT. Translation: CASSQGDWPSGELFF.